A single sample gave rise to the 12 T cell receptor beta chains below, sequenced in a study of T-cell reconstitution after alpha-beta-depleted transplantation in children. The library targeted TCRbeta and was prepared with unique molecular identifiers. Using its own MiXCR run on the PCR reads, TCRdb lists one record per CDR3 protein. The data contain 600,000 to 700,000 distinct CDR3 sequences, 16% of them seen just once; the ten biggest clones take up under 1.2%. The sample in question was PBMCs from the stem cell graft donor, obtained from the stem cell graft. Every receptor here comes from a human donor who donated a stem cell graft to a child with acute myeloid leukemia.

This clonotype was detected a few times. The chain has TRBV5-1 and TRBJ2-1; 12 bases fit TRBD2. CDR1 and CDR2 from the germline V gene are SGHRS and YFSETQ. The V segment lost 0 bases and the J segment 0 bases; nucleotides outside the gene matches: 1. The CDR3 length is 17 residues. CDR3 sequence (DNA): TGCGCCAGCAGCTTGGCGACTAGCGGGGGCTCCTACAATGAGCAGTTCTTC. This sequence encodes CASSLATSGGSYNEQFF.

This rearrangement joins TRBV11-3 to TRBJ2-2; 7 bases are a match to TRBD1. V was pared by 3 bases and J by 5 bases, with 3 bases of the junction left unmatched. The CDR3 extends over 14 amino acids. Looked up from germline, CDR1 is SGHNT and CDR2 is YENEEA. CDR3 DNA sequence: TGTGCCAGCAGCTTCGTACAGGGGACCGGGGAGCTGTTTTTT. Its translation is CASSFVQGTGELFF.

The chain links TRBV29-1 to TRBJ1-1; D not resolved. Germline CDR1 SQVTM, CDR2 ANQGSEA. The CDR3 length is 13 residues. V was trimmed by 6 bases and J by 1 base, leaving 12 bases between them. The CDR3 coding sequence is TGCAGCGTCTACGGCAAGGGGAACACTGAAGCTTTCTTT. It is translated as CSVYGKGNTEAFF.

This clonotype was detected many times. This chain links TRBV25-1 with TRBJ1-6; a weak D match, TRBD1 (5 bases). The germline CDR1 and CDR2 sequences are MGHDK and SYGVNS. The CDR3 is 16 amino acids. Trimming took 6 bases from V and 7 from J, leaving 19 bases between them. The CDR3 spells CASRVGGGGNNSPLHF. The CDR3, as DNA: TGTGCCAGCAGAGTGGGCGGCGGGGGGAACAATTCACCCCTCCACTTT.

This chain uses TRBV4-1 with TRBJ1-6, with a possible D match to TRBD1 (5 bases). Germline CDR1 and CDR2: MGHRA and YSYEKL. V was trimmed by 4 bases and J by 2 bases, leaving 12 bases between them. The CDR3 is 16 amino acids. Here the CDR3 DNA reads TGCGCCAGCAGCCCGACAGCGACTCCCTATAATTCACCCCTCCACTTT. This translates into CASSPTATPYNSPLHF.

The rearrangement joins TRBV20-1 to TRBJ2-3; D is uncertain. The V end lost 4 bases, the J end lost 6 bases, and 14 bases lay between the germline ends. The CDR3 extends over 13 amino acids. Germline CDR1 is DFQATT and CDR2 is SNEGSKA (reference sequence). CDR3 in amino acids: CSAKAPATDTQYF. The CDR3 nucleotides are TGCAGTGCTAAGGCCCCTGCGACGGATACGCAGTATTTT.

This clonotype turned up a few times. The chain carries TRBV6-2 or TRBV6-3 and TRBJ1-1; D is ambiguous. CDR1 is MNHEY and CDR2 is SVGEGT in the germline V gene. The CDR3 length is 14 residues. With 6 bases removed from V and 1 base from J, the gap between germline ends came to 12 bases. CDR3 coding DNA: TGTGCCAGCAGACGAAAGAGTTCGAACACTGAAGCTTTCTTT. Its protein is CASRRKSSNTEAFF.

The chain is built from TRBV12-3 or TRBV12-4 and TRBJ2-2; D is ambiguous. V lost 0 bases to trimming and J lost 4 bases, with 6 bases between them. The CDR3 has 14 amino acids. As DNA, the CDR3 is TGTGCCAGCAGTTTAGCAGAGTTCACCGGGGAGCTGTTTTTT. Translating it yields CASSLAEFTGELFF.

This chain joins TRBV12-3 or TRBV12-4 and TRBJ2-2; TRBD2 aligns across 8 bases. Trimming removed 2 bases from V and 1 base from J; junction bases left unmatched: 3. CDR3 length: 16 residues. Here the CDR3 reads CASSLRLAGNTGELFF. The CDR3 region has the DNA TGTGCCAGCAGTTTAAGGCTAGCGGGGAACACCGGGGAGCTGTTTTTT.

V gene TRBV4-3 combines with J gene TRBJ2-7; TRBD1 matches 10 bases. V dropped 2 bases and J dropped 4; count of bases not matched to a gene: 8. The CDR3 is 16 residues long. Germline loops: CDR1 LGHNA, CDR2 YSLEER. The CDR3 protein is CASSQSTGTGEYEQYF. The CDR3 coding sequence is TGCGCCAGCAGCCAATCGACCGGGACAGGGGAGTACGAGCAGTACTTC.

This chain uses TRBV6-1 with TRBJ2-5, with D uncertain. Trimming pared 0 bases from V and 1 base from J, leaving 9 bases between. The CDR3 sequence is 15 residues long. Germline CDR1 and CDR2: MNHNS and SASEGT. The CDR3 bases are TGTGCCAGCAGTGAAGCGCTGCGCGGCCAAGAGACCCAGTACTTC. Its translation is CASSEALRGQETQYF.

This clonotype was seen many times. The chain employs TRBV5-1 and TRBJ2-1; TRBD2 matches 8 bases. This CDR3 has 15 residues. V was clipped by 2 bases and J by 4 bases; unmatched bases: 5. Per germline, CDR1 SGHRS and CDR2 YFSETQ. The CDR3 region has the DNA TGCGCCAGCAGCTTAAAGCGGGGGACTTACAATGAGCAGTTCTTC. The encoded protein is CASSLKRGTYNEQFF.